Shown below are 24 T cell receptor beta chains from a single sample sequenced in a study of tumor-infiltrating lymphocytes in oesophageal squamous cell carcinoma (dated by TCRdb to between 2015 and 2016). The method was PCR. Sequencing was performed on an Illumina HiSeq 2000. TCRdb reprocessed the public reads (quality trimming at Q25 with fastp, clone calling with MiXCR) and kept in-frame beta chains. Each entry merges the rows of one CDR3 protein and shows their most common DNA and genes. The sample table records about 21,000 distinct CDR3 sequences; around two fifths of these occur just once. Roughly two fifths of the sample lies in the top ten. Sequencing input: esophageal tumor tissue. The receptors originated from a male donor with esophageal squamous cell carcinoma.

This clonotype has only a few counts. The rearrangement uses TRBV9 and TRBJ1-5, with D hard to call. Germline CDR1 reads SGDLS; CDR2 reads YYNGEE. V shed 4 bases and J shed 4 bases, with 9 bases lying between them. This CDR3 is 13 amino acids long. The CDR3 loop reads CASSPSLNQPQHF. The CDR3 DNA sequence: TGTGCCAGCAGCCCCAGTCTTAATCAGCCCCAGCATTTT.

About this clonotype itself: A read error is likely, as this CDR3 ends without the conserved phenylalanine or tryptophan. The DNA is left out, because the CDR3 cannot be placed on it with certainty; the CDR3 is given as TCRdb lists it. The V gene is TRBV6-6, the J gene TRBJ2-7; the table's D gene call, TRBD1, was not cross checked with the DNA. A total of 19 residues make up the CDR3, ends included. From germline, CDR1 is MNHNY and CDR2 SVGAGI (reference sequence). The CDR3 is CASVPGTRSAPFYGYTFGS.

This clonotype was counted only a few times. This may be a read error, as it is one base from a much larger clone. The chain has TRBV11-3 and TRBJ2-3, with 14 bases fitting TRBD2. The CDR3 spans 18 residues. Germline V CDR1 and CDR2: SGHNT, YENEEA. Trimming cost V 7 bases and J 14 bases; bases outside gene matches: 23. The CDR3 here is CASIIRLAGGKRNGELYF. The CDR3 region has the DNA TGTGCCAGCATCATTCGACTAGCGGGGGGGAAGCGGAACGGGGAGCTGTATTTT.

This sequence joins TRBV18 and TRBJ2-3; 10 bases line up with TRBD1. The J call may be in error: the DNA end matches TRBJ2-1 better. Looked up from germline, CDR1 is KGHSH and CDR2 is LQKENI. The CDR3 consists of 15 residues. The CDR3, as DNA: TGTGCCAGCTCACCGGACAGGGGGGAGACAGATACGCAGTTCTTC. It yields the protein CASSPDRGETDTQFF.

The rearrangement uses TRBV7-8 and TRBJ1-3, with 8 bases identical to TRBD1. The CDR3 is made up of 15 amino acids. V gave up 2 bases and J gave up 4 bases; unmatched junction bases: 4. CDR1 and CDR2 (germline): SGHVS, FQNEAQ. This chain's CDR3 is CASSLNRDRGNTIYF. Written as DNA, the CDR3 is TGTGCCAGCAGCTTAAACAGGGACAGGGGAAACACCATATATTTT.

By share of the sample, this clonotype is large. The J gene is TRBJ2-1, the V gene TRBV12-3 or TRBV12-4; D is possibly TRBD1 or TRBD2 (5 bases each). The CDR3 runs 14 residues. V was cut by 7 bases and J by 5 bases, with 15 bases left in between. The CDR3: CASNIGRGDNEQFF. The CDR3 DNA is TGTGCCAGCAATATAGGACGAGGGGACAATGAGCAGTTCTTC.

With regard to this clonotype: It is likely a read error, because the conserved phenylalanine at the end of the CDR3 is missing. The limits of the CDR3 on the DNA are not certain, so only TCRdb's listed CDR3 is given. The chain couples TRBV7-3 to TRBJ2-3; the DNA was not used to check the table's D call, TRBD2. Germline CDR1 is SGHTA and CDR2 is FQGTGA. The CDR3 length is 13 residues, termini included. This CDR3 reads CASSSGETQYFGP.

As to this clonotype: Likely a read error: the CDR3 ends without its conserved phenylalanine or tryptophan. The DNA is omitted, as the CDR3 cannot be located on it reliably, and the CDR3 follows TCRdb's listing. The V gene is TRBV7-2, the J gene TRBJ2-3; TRBD1, the table's D call, was not compared with the DNA. Germline CDR1 SGHTA, CDR2 FQGNSA. The CDR3 sequence runs 16 residues, both termini included. The CDR3 sequence: CASSLAQGGAEQYFGP.

The J gene is TRBJ2-5, the V gene TRBV7-2; 10 bases fit TRBD2. The J segment lost 5 bases and the V segment lost 5 bases, leaving 11 bases of the junction unmatched. CDR1 SGHTA and CDR2 FQGNSA come from the germline V gene. CDR3 length: 16 amino acids. The CDR3 protein is CASSPQAGGRQETQYF. In DNA form, the CDR3 reads TGTGCCAGCAGCCCCCAAGCGGGGGGGCGACAGGAGACCCAGTACTTC.

This clonotype was detected many times. The chain uses TRBV6-1 and TRBJ1-5; the match to TRBD1 covers 9 bases. J was trimmed by 7 bases and V by 4 bases; bases with no gene match: 8. Germline V gives CDR1 MNHNS, CDR2 SASEGT. CDR3 length: 15 residues. DNA for the CDR3: TGTGCCAGCAGTGGGGACAGGGTGAATAGCCAGCCCCAGCATTTT. Encoded protein: CASSGDRVNSQPQHF.

A single count supports this clonotype. This chain connects TRBV11-2 to TRBJ2-3; possibly TRBD1 for D (6 bases). Germline V gene data show CDR1 as SGHAT and CDR2 as FQNNGV. With 5 bases removed from V and 1 base from J, the gap between germline ends came to 13 bases. The length of the CDR3 is 15 residues. The CDR3 DNA is TGTGCCAGCAGCCCCAGGCCAGGGGGCACAGATACGCAGTATTTT. The encoded protein is CASSPRPGGTDTQYF. Filled out from reference TRBV11-2 and TRBJ2-3, the complete variable domain reads EAGVAQSPRYKIIEKRQSVAFWCNPISGHATLYWYQQILGQGPKLLIQFQNNGVVDDSQLPKDRFSAERLKGVDSTLKIQPAKLEDSAVYLCASSPRPGGTDTQYFGPGTRLTVL.

The chain couples TRBV7-6 to TRBJ1-2, with 8 positions matching TRBD1. Germline V CDR1 and CDR2: SGHVS, FNYEAQ. CDR3 length: 15 residues. The J segment lost 2 bases and the V segment lost 4 bases, leaving 6 bases of the junction unmatched. The DNA of the CDR3 is TGTGCCAGCAGCTCCTCCACAGGGGGGAACTATGGCTACACCTTC. Protein product: CASSSSTGGNYGYTF.

This clonotype was counted at least ten times. The V gene is TRBV6-6, the J gene TRBJ1-5, with D hard to call. CDR3 size: 14 residues. CDR1 is MNHNY, CDR2 SVGAGI, per germline (reference sequence). The germline V and J ends were trimmed by 0 bases and 3 bases, with 6 bases remaining between them. The DNA of the CDR3 is TGTGCCAGCAGTTACTCGAGCACCAATCAGCCCCAGCATTTT. Translation gives CASSYSSTNQPQHF.

This clonotype showed up just a few times. V gene TRBV6-1 combines with J gene TRBJ1-6, with a possible D match to TRBD1 (5 bases). Germline-derived CDR1 and CDR2 are MNHNS and SASEGT. The CDR3 is made up of 13 amino acids. V was pared by 5 bases and J by 9 bases, with 11 bases between. CDR3 protein: CASSSGVLSPLHF. CDR3 bases: TGTGCCAGCAGTTCGGGGGTACTTTCACCCCTCCACTTT.

This sequence joins TRBV27 and TRBJ2-5; maybe TRBD2 (6 bases). V gave up 1 base and J gave up 4 bases, with 13 bases separating them. Germline V gene data show CDR1 as MNHEY and CDR2 as SMNVEV (reference sequence). The CDR3 sequence is 15 residues long. In DNA, the CDR3 is TGTGCCAGCAGTTTATTAGCGGAGCGGAGAGAGACCCAGTACTTC. Amino acids: CASSLLAERRETQYF.

The genes are TRBV6-1 and TRBJ2-6, with 7 bases fitting TRBD2. The DNA end is more similar to TRBJ2-7, so the J call may be wrong. Germline-derived CDR1 and CDR2 are MNHNS and SASEGT. The CDR3 loop spans 14 amino acids. The CDR3 here is CASSEGTGGYEQYF. The CDR3 nucleotides read TGTGCCAGCAGTGAAGGTACGGGAGGCTACGAGCAGTACTTC.

This chain joins TRBV7-9 and TRBJ2-4; D is unclear. With the DNA end fitting TRBJ2-7 better, the J assignment may be wrong. CDR1 SEHNR and CDR2 FQNEAQ come from the germline V gene (reference sequence). CDR3 length equals 11 residues. CDR3 bases: TGTGCCAGCAGCCCCCAGGACGAGCAGTACTTC. Protein product: CASSPQDEQYF.

This chain connects TRBV7-6 to TRBJ2-1; no clear D. This CDR3 is 15 amino acids long. V was cut by 0 bases and J by 10 bases, with 16 bases left in between. Germline-derived CDR1 and CDR2 are SGHVS and FNYEAQ. The CDR3 is CASSLASPRTEEQFF. The CDR3 DNA is TGTGCCAGCAGCTTAGCTAGCCCCAGAACGGAGGAGCAGTTCTTC.

This clonotype came up many times. The rearrangement joins TRBV5-1 to TRBJ1-1; TRBD1 is a possible D gene (5 bases). Germline V lookup: CDR1 SGHRS, CDR2 YFSETQ. Trimming took off 4 bases at V and 5 bases at J, with 18 bases between the two ends. The CDR3 is 15 residues long. The CDR3 DNA follows: TGCGCCAGCAGCATCGGACACGGTACGGGGACTGAAGCTTTCTTT. Amino acid sequence: CASSIGHGTGTEAFF.

This clonotype was seen ten or more times. This chain joins TRBV12-3 or TRBV12-4 and TRBJ2-3; 9 positions agree with TRBD2. The V segment lost 3 bases and the J segment 4 bases; nucleotides outside the gene matches: 8. The CDR3 spans 16 residues. CDR3 DNA: TGTGCCAGCAGTTTTCATAGCGGGAGAAGGTCAGATACGCAGTATTTT. Protein product: CASSFHSGRRSDTQYF.

This clonotype appeared a single time. CDR3 loop: CASSTDGYEQYF. Written as DNA, the CDR3 is TGTGCCAGCAGTACCGACGGCTACGAGCAGTACTTC. The gene calls are TRBV3-1 and TRBJ2-4; no reliable D call. The closer fit of TRBJ2-7 to the DNA end suggests the J call may be wrong. CDR3 size: 12 residues. Germline V gives CDR1 LGHDT, CDR2 YNNKEL (reference sequence).

The sample holds many counts of this clonotype. The CDR3 DNA reads as TGTGCCAGCGGAAACAGGGGTGGCGAGCAGTACTTC. It translates to CASGNRGGEQYF. J is TRBJ2-7 and V is TRBV28; 7 positions agree with TRBD1. The CDR3 consists of 12 residues. Germline loops: CDR1 MDHEN, CDR2 SYDVKM. Trimming cost V 8 bases and J 6 bases; bases outside gene matches: 7.

The chain joins TRBV12-3 or TRBV12-4 to TRBJ2-2; the D gene could be TRBD1 or TRBD2 (5 bases each). The CDR3 sequence is 15 residues long. V was trimmed by 2 bases and J by 3 bases, leaving 10 bases between them. The CDR3 DNA reads TGTGCCAGCAGTTTACGGGACCTACACACCGGGGAGCTGTTTTTT. It specifies CASSLRDLHTGELFF.

This clonotype is medium-sized by share. This rearrangement joins TRBV10-2 to TRBJ2-3, with TRBD2 matching over 7 bases. This CDR3 is built from 14 residues. Germline V gene data show CDR1 as WSHSY and CDR2 as SAAADI. Trimming took 2 bases from V and 1 from J; bases not matched to a gene: 0. CDR3 sequence: CASSEAGGTDTQYF. The CDR3 DNA sequence: TGCGCCAGCAGTGAGGCGGGAGGCACAGATACGCAGTATTTT.